This T cell receptor (beta chain) was sequenced for a study of PD-1 and CTLA-4 blockade in melanoma. TCRdb keeps only in-frame clones here, not all; method: immunoSEQ multiplex PCR. Of approximately 17,000 clones listed, about 71% are singletons. The source of this sequence is a human donor with melanoma. The specimen comprised CD8+ T cells from peripheral blood, sampled from a patient given anti-PD-1 treatment.

The DNA for the CDR3 is TGTGCCAGCAGCCAAGACAGGGGACTTACTGAAGCTTTCTTT. Amino acids: CASSQDRGLTEAFF. V is TRBV4-2 and J is TRBJ1-1; maybe TRBD1 (6 bases). The CDR3 spans 14 residues. Germline V gene data show CDR1 as LGHNA and CDR2 as YNFKEQ. Trimming took 0 bases from V and 5 from J, leaving 10 bases between them.